Listed below are T cell receptor beta chains from one sample, sequenced in a study of T cell changes during pregnancy in multiple sclerosis. TCRdb keeps only in-frame clones here, not all; method: immunoSEQ multiplex PCR. The sample has 40,000 to 60,000 clones; roughly nine tenths are singletons. This specimen was CD4+ T cells from peripheral blood mononuclear cells, taken before pregnancy. All receptors come from a female donor with multiple sclerosis, enrolled in a pregnancy study. Each CDR3 is given with its conserved first and last residue. The D gene is left open where the match is weak. The size field is filled for only some rows; it gives once, few, many or a size class.

j_call clone_size d_call v_call cdr3_nt cdr3_aa
TRBJ1-2 once TRBD1 TRBV5-6 TGTGCCAGCAGCGAGGGACAGGGCCTACCTAACTATGGCTACACCTTC CASSEGQGLPNYGYTF
TRBJ1-1 NA TRBD1 TRBV29-1 TGCAGCATCGACAGGGGCGCTTTGAACACTGAAGCTTTCTTT CSIDRGALNTEAFF
TRBJ1-3 once NA TRBV5-5 TGTGCCAGCAGCTTCGAGGCCCGGGGAAACACCATATATTTT CASSFEARGNTIYF
TRBJ2-7 NA NA TRBV27 TGTGCCAGCAGTTTAAGCGCGGGATTCTCCTACGAGCAGTACTTC CASSLSAGFSYEQYF
TRBJ1-5 NA NA TRBV28 TGTGCCAGCAGAGGGGGTGAGGTTCGCAATCAGCCCCAGCATTTT CASRGGEVRNQPQHF
TRBJ1-3 NA NA TRBV29-1 TGCAGCGCGGACAGAGGAAACACCATATATTTT CSADRGNTIYF
TRBJ2-3 NA NA TRBV6-4 TGTGCCAGCAGTGACACCTACACAGATACGCAGTATTTT CASSDTYTDTQYF
TRBJ1-2 NA NA TRBV2 TGTGCCAGCAGTGAATCTAGGGGCGCTTATGGCTACACCTTC CASSESRGAYGYTF
TRBJ2-1 NA TRBD1 TRBV6-6 TGTGCCAGCAGTTACTCCTGGGGACAGGGTGACAATGAGCAGTTCTTC CASSYSWGQGDNEQFF
TRBJ2-1 few NA TRBV7-6 TGTGCCAGCAGCTTAACCTCGAGCTCCTACAATGAGCAGTTCTTC CASSLTSSSYNEQFF
TRBJ2-2 NA NA TRBV28 TGTGCCAGCAGTTTATTAGGGGTTTCCAGGTCCACCGGGGAGCTGTTTTTT CASSLLGVSRSTGELFF
TRBJ2-5 NA TRBD1 TRBV28 TGTGCCAGCAGTTACAGGGGGCGGTTGGGGGAGACCCAGTACTTC CASSYRGRLGETQYF
TRBJ2-2 NA NA TRBV6-5 TGTGCCAGCAGAGCCGCAAACACCGGGGAGCTGTTTTTT CASRAANTGELFF
TRBJ2-5 NA TRBD2 TRBV19 TGTGCCAGTAGTCTTGGACTAGCGGGAGGCAAGACCCAGTACTTC CASSLGLAGGKTQYF
TRBJ1-2 NA NA TRBV10-3 TGTGCCGCCCACGGAGCGGGGTCGGGGGAAATTGGTGGCTACACCTTC CAAHGAGSGEIGGYTF
TRBJ1-5 NA NA TRBV18 TGTGCCAGCTCACTCAATAGCAATCAGCCCCAGCATTTT CASSLNSNQPQHF
TRBJ2-5 NA TRBD2 TRBV5-6 TGTGCCAGCAGCCCGGGACTAGCGGGAGCGGAGACCCAGTACTTC CASSPGLAGAETQYF